This paragraph covers one T cell receptor beta chain sequence. Its antigen is undetermined. TCRdb recomputed calls from the multiplex PCR reads with MiXCR, one row per CDR3 protein. The sample lists about 200,000 distinct CDR3 sequences, around 33% occurring once. The data derive from a study of breast tumors, draining lymph nodes, adjacent tissues. Study conclusions and caveats: Compared with basal-like, luminal-like tumors shared significantly more repertoire with nontumor tissue. Tumors had less TCR diversity than lymph nodes, more than nontumor tissue. Data fit most tumor T cells coming from lymph node, expanding in tumor. That most tumor T cells come from lymph nodes remained unproven.

Axillary draining lymph nodes of breast cancer patients supplied the node samples. Germline-derived CDR1 and CDR2 are SGHVS and FQNEAQ. Trimming shortened V by 4 bases and J by 5 bases, and 19 bases separated the two germline ends. This CDR3 has 16 residues. What was sequenced was axillary lymph node tissue. The sequence was collected from a female donor with breast cancer. Some clones in this sample may be carry-over from other donors' samples. The chain links TRBV7-8 to TRBJ2-3; D is undetermined. CDR3 coding DNA: TGTGCCAGCAGCTACCCCTACCGTGAGCTGAGAGATACGCAGTATTTT. Translation: CASSYPYRELRDTQYF.